This paragraph covers one T cell receptor beta chain sequence. This clone was seen a handful of times. No cognate antigen has been identified for it. It has no much larger one-base neighbor in the sample; base qualities were not kept. This sample stems from a study of beta chain features in type 1 diabetes (dated by TCRdb to 2016 to 2019). Regarding the study in general: No differences in mean age, gender distribution, total cell number or subset yield were found between patients and healthy donors. Across all samples, 107,917,701 sorted cells were examined, and cell number per subset correlated strongly with RNA yield. The study compared TCRB repertoires of sorted circulating CD4+ T cell subsets between recently diagnosed type 1 diabetes patients and matched healthy donors. Whereas all 30 or so donors provided naive and central memory subsets, regulatory and stem cell-like memory subsets were isolated from just 8 patients and roughly eight healthy donors.

Each donor gave one peripheral blood draw, averaging approximately 120 mL, which was collected into heparinised tubes. A BD FACSAria II was used to sort naive, central memory, regulatory and stem cell-like memory CD4+ T cells with a panel that included CD45RO, CCR7, CD25, CD127, CD95 and CD27. A purity above 98% was achieved for all sorted populations. PBMCs were isolated immediately by Lymphoprep density gradient centrifugation and stained directly without culture. So that batch effects would be minimized, each experiment stained and sorted samples in pairs, pairing one healthy donor with one patient. The research as a whole found: Type 1 diabetes patients showed a moderate but significant shortening of TCRB CDR3 length in all four CD4+ subsets. Because cDNA was sequenced instead of genomic DNA, highly expressing activated cells could be over-represented, though the groups showed no difference in activation or CD3 levels. PCR may preferentially amplify shorter templates, but because patient and control samples were amplified and corrected together, any resulting skew would affect both groups equally. At VDJ recombination sites, patients with type 1 diabetes made fewer insertions and deleted more nucleotides, a pattern implying thymic rearrangement abnormalities. Only small numbers of individuals were included in the HLA sub-analyses, which left unresolved whether HLA type had any influence on TCRB rearrangement. The naive, central memory and regulatory TCRB repertoires appeared to resemble one another more closely among patients than among healthy donors.

The High Capacity cDNA Reverse Transcription Kit was used to reverse transcribe all of the isolated RNA, meaning that expressed TCRB transcripts were what got sequenced. Naive, central memory and regulatory T cell samples underwent deep immunoSEQ sequencing, averaging about 3.5 million total reads per sample. Sorted cells were lysed in RLT buffer, and RNA was extracted using DNase-treated RNeasy Micro or Mini kits according to cell number. To prevent cross-contamination, each cell subset was processed individually, whereas patient and healthy donor samples were processed jointly. The immunoSEQ multiplex PCR was used to amplify TCRB sequences from cDNA, generating 87-bp fragments that spanned the CDR3 region. The amplicons were sequenced using the Illumina HiSeq platform. In the paper's pipeline: PCR bias was corrected computationally using synthetic template baselines, and reads within Hamming distance 2 were collapsed, with unmergeable singletons discarded. Reads were aligned against IMGT so that V, D and J genes, CDR3 length and insertions or deletions at six rearrangement sites could be assigned. Within each subset, clonotype counts were normalized to sorted cell number, after which true diversity and Gini coefficients were computed with the tcR R package. The overlap coefficient, calculated on TCRB nucleotide sequences, was used to quantify repertoire sharing. As a proxy for the pre-selection repertoire, out-of-frame TCRB sequences from naive cells were analyzed. This is the immuneACCESS table as TCRdb keeps it, with only in-frame sequences that have V and J called. A part of the clones is gone; compared with another copy, unresolved V genes explain less than half, and the rest is unexplained. V and J calls and clone size are given by that table; D and trimming were obtained from the DNA. This sample comprises some 230,000 clones, over 9.5% of them detected only once. Just under 0.035% of the sample belongs to the ten largest clones.

The TCR comes from a woman aged 18-29 years in good health. Material for sequencing was naive CD4+ T cells from blood. The cell subset or site label, as the study defines it: true naive CD4+ T cells.

The CDR3 reads CSVQGRLGDTQYF. The DNA sequence reads TGCAGCGTCCAGGGGCGGCTCGGGGATACGCAGTATTTT. Recombination linked TRBV29-1 to TRBJ2-3; the D gene is perhaps TRBD1, from 6 matching bases. V is cut by 6 bases and J by 6 bases, and the space between the germline ends is 16 bases. From its cysteine to its phenylalanine, the CDR3 spans 13 amino acids. The kept DNA is CDR3 alone, 39 bases in frame from the first base. The CDR1 and CDR2 encoded by the germline V gene are SQVTM and ANQGSEA.